The text below deals with one T cell receptor (beta chain). The data were produced by immunoSEQ multiplex PCR, yet TCRdb's version contains in-frame clones alone and is incomplete. The repertoire consists of roughly 57,000 clones, with 92% occurring once and the leading ten covering around 0.66%. From germline, CDR1 is LNHDA and CDR2 SQIVND (reference sequence). Trimming took off 5 bases at V and 5 bases at J, with 15 bases between the two ends. This CDR3 spans 15 amino acids. This specimen comes from a study of T cell changes during pregnancy in multiple sclerosis. The rearrangement uses TRBV19 and TRBJ1-4; D is ambiguous. The specimen was CD4+ T cells from peripheral blood mononuclear cells, collected after pregnancy. The sequence came from a female donor with multiple sclerosis, enrolled in a pregnancy study. Written as DNA, the CDR3 is TGTGCCAGTAGTGGTGCAGCGATAAAGAATGAAAAACTGTTTTTT. This gives the protein CASSGAAIKNEKLFF. Full variable domain (missing parts from reference TRBV19 and TRBJ1-4): DGGITQSPKYLFRKEGQNVTLSCEQNLNHDAMYWYRQDPGQGLRLIYYSQIVNDFQKGDIAEGYSVSREKKESFPLTVTSAQKNPTAFYLCASSGAAIKNEKLFFGSGTQLSVL.